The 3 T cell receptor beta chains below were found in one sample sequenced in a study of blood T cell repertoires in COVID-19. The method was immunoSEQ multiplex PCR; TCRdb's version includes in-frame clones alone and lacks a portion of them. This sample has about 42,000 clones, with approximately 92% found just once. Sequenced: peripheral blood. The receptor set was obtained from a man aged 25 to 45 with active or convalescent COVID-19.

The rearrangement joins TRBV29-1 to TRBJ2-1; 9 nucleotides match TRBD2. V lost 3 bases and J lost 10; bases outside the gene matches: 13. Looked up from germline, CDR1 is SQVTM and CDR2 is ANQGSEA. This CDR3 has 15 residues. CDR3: CSVEFVWLAGKEQFF. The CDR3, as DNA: TGCAGCGTTGAGTTTGTATGGCTAGCGGGAAAAGAGCAGTTCTTC.

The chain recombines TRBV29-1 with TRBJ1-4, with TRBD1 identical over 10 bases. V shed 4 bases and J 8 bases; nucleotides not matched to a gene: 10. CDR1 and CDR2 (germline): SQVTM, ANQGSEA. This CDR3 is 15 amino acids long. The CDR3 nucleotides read TGCAGCGTTGCCGTAAACCGGGACAGGGGAGAAAAACTGTTTTTT. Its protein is CSVAVNRDRGEKLFF.

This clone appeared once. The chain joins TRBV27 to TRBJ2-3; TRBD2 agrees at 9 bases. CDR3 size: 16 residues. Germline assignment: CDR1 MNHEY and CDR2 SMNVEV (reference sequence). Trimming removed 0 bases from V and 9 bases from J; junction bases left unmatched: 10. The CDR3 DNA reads TGTGCCAGCAGTTTATCCCTAGCGGGACCGGGGTGGACGCAGTATTTT. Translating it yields CASSLSLAGPGWTQYF.